Described below is a single T cell receptor beta chain sequence and its context. Its target is unknown. The sample belongs to a study of T-cell memory formation after mild COVID-19. Study outcomes and limitations: Contracting CD4+ clones lay largely in CM and EM, with CD8+ ones residing in EMRA.

With constant-segment primers, 5'RACE yielded cDNA libraries of TCR alpha and TCR beta that carried sample barcodes and UMIs. TCRdb used MiXCR to reprocess the 5' RACE reads, holding one entry per CDR3 protein. The sample shows about 55,000 distinct CDR3 sequences, more than 9% of them seen only once. This sequence was found in a young man who had mild COVID-19 (a few samples of this study predate the infection). Cell type and time point are not known. Sequencing was carried out using PBMCs or a T cell subset sorted from them (not recorded which).

The DNA of the CDR3 is TGTGCCAGCAGCTCAACGCCGGGACGGATTAATGAGCAGTTCTTC. Amino acids: CASSSTPGRINEQFF. V usage is TRBV7-2 and J usage is TRBJ2-1; tentatively, D is TRBD1 or TRBD2 (5 bases each). CDR1 and CDR2 from the germline V gene are SGHTA and FQGNSA. The V end lost 4 bases, the J end lost 7 bases, and 17 bases lay between the germline ends. This CDR3 is 15 amino acids long.